This T cell receptor (beta chain) is from a study of blood T cell repertoires in COVID-19. Looking at the study overall: The United States, Italy and Spain were the sources of the acute and convalescent COVID-19 samples.

Looked up from germline, CDR1 is SNHLY and CDR2 is FYNNEI. V was cut by 7 bases and J by 4 bases, with 14 bases left in between. This CDR3 spans 14 amino acids. This clone occurred once. Per the authors' pipeline: Nucleated cell number was recorded as an estimate derived from reference gene primer amplification. Assay used: immunoSEQ multiplex PCR; TCRdb lists only in-frame clones, some missing. D and trimming come from the DNA, and the V and J calls and clone size come from that table. The repertoire holds 100,000 to 150,000 clones, with 86% as singletons. The J gene is TRBJ1-3, the V gene TRBV2, with D possibly TRBD1 on 6 matching bases. The material sequenced was peripheral blood. The TCR comes from a woman in her 70s with COVID-19, enrolled during active disease. CDR3 in amino acids: CASKWYRDGNTIYF. Here the CDR3 DNA reads TGTGCCAGCAAATGGTACAGGGACGGAAACACCATATATTTT.